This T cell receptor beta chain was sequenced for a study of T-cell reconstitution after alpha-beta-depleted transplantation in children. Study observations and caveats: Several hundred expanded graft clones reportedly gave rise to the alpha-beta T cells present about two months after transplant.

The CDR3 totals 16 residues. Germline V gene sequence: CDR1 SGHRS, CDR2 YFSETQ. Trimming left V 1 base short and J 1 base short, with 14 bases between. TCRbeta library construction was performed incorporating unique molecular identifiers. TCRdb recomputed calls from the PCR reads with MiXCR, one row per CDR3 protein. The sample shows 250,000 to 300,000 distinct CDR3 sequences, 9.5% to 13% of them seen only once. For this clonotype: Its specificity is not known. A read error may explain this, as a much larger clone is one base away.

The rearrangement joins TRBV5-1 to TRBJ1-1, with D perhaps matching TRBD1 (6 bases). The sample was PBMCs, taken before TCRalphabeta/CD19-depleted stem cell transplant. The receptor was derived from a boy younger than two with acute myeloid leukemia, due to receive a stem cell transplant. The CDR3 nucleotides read TGCGCCAGCAGCTTGTTACAGGGAACGACGAACACTGAAGCTTTCTTT. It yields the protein CASSLLQGTTNTEAFF.